This T cell receptor (beta chain) was documented in a study of blood T cell repertoires in COVID-19. On the study more broadly: From the United States, Italy and Spain came samples of acute and convalescent COVID-19.

Participant age was roughly 18 to 90 years, and participants resided in fewer than 25 US areas. Participants were placed into cohorts based on the clinical history they reported. The CDR3 covers 14 residues. Germline assignment: CDR1 MGHDK and CDR2 SYGVNS. V shed 5 bases and J shed 4 bases, with 11 bases lying between them. As originally analysed: Scientists estimated how many nucleated cells there were by amplifying reference gene primers. Method: immunoSEQ multiplex PCR; TCRdb's copy keeps in-frame clones and lacks some. V, J and clone size are taken as reported in that table, and D and trimming were inferred from the DNA itself. The table lists 200,000 to 250,000 clones, over 80% of them singletons, with approximately 2% in the top ten.

This TCR derives from a woman aged 18-29 years who had recovered from COVID-19. The sequenced material came from PBMCs or T cells enriched from blood (not recorded which). The chain recombines TRBV25-1 with TRBJ1-4; D gene ambiguous. The CDR3 here is CASSFQANNEKLFF. Here the CDR3 DNA reads TGTGCCAGCAGTTTTCAGGCCAATAATGAAAAACTGTTTTTT.